Listed below are T cell receptor beta chains from one sample, sequenced in a study of T cell responses to AZD1222 COVID-19 vaccine. Sequenced by immunoSEQ multiplex PCR; TCRdb stores in-frame clones only, minus some. The table records about 120,000 clones, around 86% of them present only once. This specimen was peripheral blood, taken 28 days after the second AZD1222 dose. The receptors originated from an adult who received the AZD1222 COVID-19 vaccine. The CDR3 runs from the conserved cysteine through the conserved F or W.

j_call,cdr3_length,v_call,cdr3_aa
TRBJ2-3,18,TRBV19,CASKGLAGDKFLTDTQYF
TRBJ2-2,14,TRBV7-2,CASSLIRGTGELFF
TRBJ2-1,13,TRBV5-1,CASSLTGWYEQFF
TRBJ2-1,15,TRBV19,CASSISVSSYNEQFF
TRBJ1-1,15,TRBV10-3,CAIKSGGLLNTEAFF
TRBJ1-1,12,TRBV2,CASSEEQSEAFF
TRBJ1-3,11,TRBV10-3,CASREVNTIYF
TRBJ2-7,16,TRBV5-1,CASSPRTGRTSYEQYF
TRBJ1-2,13,TRBV12-3/TRBV12-4,CASSREGRAGYTF
TRBJ1-2,14,TRBV2,CASSLTRQGNGYTF
TRBJ2-7,13,TRBV5-1,CASSLDTTYEQYF
TRBJ2-2,14,TRBV27,CASRADAVTGELFF
TRBJ1-2,16,TRBV19,CASSIDFSTGLRGYTF
TRBJ2-3,18,TRBV4-1,CASSQEISGGVGTDTQYF
TRBJ2-1,14,TRBV7-3,CASSLYGGFNEQFF
TRBJ1-5,17,TRBV21-1,CASSNCQGTYSNQPQHF
TRBJ1-5,13,TRBV28,CASSFQSNQPQHF
TRBJ2-7,13,TRBV28,CASSLRVAYEQYF
TRBJ2-6,14,TRBV6-2/TRBV6-3,CASSYMSGANVLTF
TRBJ2-4,16,TRBV5-4,CASSLRDTLAKNIQYF
TRBJ1-2,14,TRBV7-6,CASSKQGADYGYTF
TRBJ2-2,13,TRBV7-2,CASSTRSGGELFF
TRBJ2-7,12,TRBV6-6,CASTPGGGEQYF
TRBJ1-1,13,TRBV5-6,CASSRTGETEAFF
TRBJ2-7,15,TRBV3-1/TRBV3-2,CASSQRRTGDYEQYF
TRBJ2-3,18,TRBV11-3,CASSLGIYRAEGTDTQYF
TRBJ1-2,14,TRBV27,CASSLSAVNYGYTF